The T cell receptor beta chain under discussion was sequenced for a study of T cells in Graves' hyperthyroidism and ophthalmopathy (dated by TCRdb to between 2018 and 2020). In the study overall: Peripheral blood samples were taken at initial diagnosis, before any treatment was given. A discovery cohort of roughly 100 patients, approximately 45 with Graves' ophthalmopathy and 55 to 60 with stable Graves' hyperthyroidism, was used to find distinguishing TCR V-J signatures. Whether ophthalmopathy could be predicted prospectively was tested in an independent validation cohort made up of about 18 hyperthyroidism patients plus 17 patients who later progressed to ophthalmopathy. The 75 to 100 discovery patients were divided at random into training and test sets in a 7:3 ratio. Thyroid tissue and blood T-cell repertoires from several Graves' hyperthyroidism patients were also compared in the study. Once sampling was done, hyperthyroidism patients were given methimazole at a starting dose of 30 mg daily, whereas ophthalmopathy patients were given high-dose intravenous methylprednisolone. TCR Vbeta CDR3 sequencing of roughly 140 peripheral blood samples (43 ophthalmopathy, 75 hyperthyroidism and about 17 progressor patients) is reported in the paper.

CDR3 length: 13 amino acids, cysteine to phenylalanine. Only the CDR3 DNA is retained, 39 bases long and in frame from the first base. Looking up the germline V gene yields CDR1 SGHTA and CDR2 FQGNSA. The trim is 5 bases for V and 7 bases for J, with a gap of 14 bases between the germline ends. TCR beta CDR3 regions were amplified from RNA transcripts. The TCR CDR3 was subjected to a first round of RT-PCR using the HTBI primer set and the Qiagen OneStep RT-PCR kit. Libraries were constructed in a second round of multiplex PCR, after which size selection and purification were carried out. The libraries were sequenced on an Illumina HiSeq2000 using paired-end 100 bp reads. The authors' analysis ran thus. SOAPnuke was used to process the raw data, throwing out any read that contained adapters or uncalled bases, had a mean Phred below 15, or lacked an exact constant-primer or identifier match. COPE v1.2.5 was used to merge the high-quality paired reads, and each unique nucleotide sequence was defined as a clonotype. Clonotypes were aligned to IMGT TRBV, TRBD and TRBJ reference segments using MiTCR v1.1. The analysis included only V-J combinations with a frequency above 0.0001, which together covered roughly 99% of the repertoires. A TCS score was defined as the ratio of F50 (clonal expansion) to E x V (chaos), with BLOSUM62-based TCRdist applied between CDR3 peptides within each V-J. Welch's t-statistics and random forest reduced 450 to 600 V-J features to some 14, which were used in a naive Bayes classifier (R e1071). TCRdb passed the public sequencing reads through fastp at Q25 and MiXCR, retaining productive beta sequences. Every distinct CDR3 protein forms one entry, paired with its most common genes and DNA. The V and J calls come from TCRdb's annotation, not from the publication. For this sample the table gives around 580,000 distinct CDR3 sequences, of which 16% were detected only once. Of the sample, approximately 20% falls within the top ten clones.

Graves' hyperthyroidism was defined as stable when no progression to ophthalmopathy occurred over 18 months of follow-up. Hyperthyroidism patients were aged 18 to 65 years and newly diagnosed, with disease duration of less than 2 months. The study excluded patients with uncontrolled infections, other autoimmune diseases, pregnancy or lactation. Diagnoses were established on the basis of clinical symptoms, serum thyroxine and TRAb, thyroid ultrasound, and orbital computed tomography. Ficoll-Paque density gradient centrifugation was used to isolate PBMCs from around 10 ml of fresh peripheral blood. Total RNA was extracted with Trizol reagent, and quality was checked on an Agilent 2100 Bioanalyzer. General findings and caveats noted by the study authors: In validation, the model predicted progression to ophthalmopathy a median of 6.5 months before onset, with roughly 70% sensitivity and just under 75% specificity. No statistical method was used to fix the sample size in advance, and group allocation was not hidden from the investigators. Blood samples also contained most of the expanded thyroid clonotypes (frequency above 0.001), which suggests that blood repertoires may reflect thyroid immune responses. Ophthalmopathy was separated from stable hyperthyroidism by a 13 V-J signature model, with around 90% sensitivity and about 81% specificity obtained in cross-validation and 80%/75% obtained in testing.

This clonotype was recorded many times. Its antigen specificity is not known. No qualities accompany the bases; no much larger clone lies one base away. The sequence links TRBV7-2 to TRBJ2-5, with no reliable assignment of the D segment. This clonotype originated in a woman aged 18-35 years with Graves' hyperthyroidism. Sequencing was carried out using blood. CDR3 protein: CASSQDPAGTQYF. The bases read TGTGCCAGCAGCCAGGACCCCGCTGGGACCCAGTACTTC.